This TCR beta chain stems from a study of cytomegalovirus exposure and HLA in healthy donors. Overall study context: Earlier sequencing of about 179 million T cells yielded 95 million to 120 million unique TCR beta sequences. Study-wide results and caveats: DRB1 had the most TCR associations and HLA-C the fewest, a later analysis found, with rates varying by HLA locus. Rarity held for most TCR sequences, but there were some public TCRs that occurred in many donors. It was shown in a later analysis that HLA-associated TCR beta chains were more clonally expanded than other, equally common chains.

About this clone: Its antigen is unidentified.

Trimming at V came to 2 bases and at J to 3 bases, leaving 4 bases not matched to a gene. The CDR3 totals 15 residues. Germline CDR1 MNHNS, CDR2 SASEGT. Primers included in the PCR were 60 Vbeta and 13 Jbeta primers. Sequenced by immunoSEQ multiplex PCR; TCRdb stores in-frame clones only, minus some. Found here are around 200,000 clones, 70% to 80% of them singletons; the top ten hold approximately 2.1%. The V and J genes are TRBV6-1 and TRBJ2-7; TRBD1 aligns across 10 bases. The sample taken for sequencing was PBMCs. This TCR came from a woman aged 45-60 years in good health and CMV-seronegative. The CDR3 bases are TGTGCCAGCAGTGAACGGGGGACAGGGGTCTACGAGCAGTACTTC. Translated, it gives CASSERGTGVYEQYF.